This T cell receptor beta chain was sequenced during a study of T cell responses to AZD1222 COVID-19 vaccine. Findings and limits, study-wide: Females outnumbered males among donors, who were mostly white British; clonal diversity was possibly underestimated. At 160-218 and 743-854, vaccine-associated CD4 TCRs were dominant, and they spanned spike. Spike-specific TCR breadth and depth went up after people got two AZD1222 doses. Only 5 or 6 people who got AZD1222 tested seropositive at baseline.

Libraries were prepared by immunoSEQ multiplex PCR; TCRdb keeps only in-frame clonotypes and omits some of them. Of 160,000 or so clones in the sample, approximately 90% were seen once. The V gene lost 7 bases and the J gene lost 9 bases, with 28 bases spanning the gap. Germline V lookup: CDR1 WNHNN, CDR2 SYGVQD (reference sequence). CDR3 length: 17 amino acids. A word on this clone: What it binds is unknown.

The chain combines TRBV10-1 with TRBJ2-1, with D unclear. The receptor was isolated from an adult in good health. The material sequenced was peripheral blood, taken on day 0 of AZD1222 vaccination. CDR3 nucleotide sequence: TGCGCCAGCATAGTCCCAAAGGTAGTCGTAAGGTCGGGTGAGCAGTTCTTC. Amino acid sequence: CASIVPKVVVRSGEQFF.